This TCR beta chain originates from a study of technical replicates of blood from a handful of donors. The protocol was immunoSEQ multiplex PCR, while the TCRdb copy is restricted to in-frame clones and leaves out a portion. The table lists some 74,000 clones, around 95% of them singletons. The CDR3 is 13 residues long. CDR1 is WNHNN and CDR2 is SYGVQD in the germline V gene (reference sequence). J was trimmed by 2 bases and V by 6 bases; bases with no gene match: 4. The V and J genes are TRBV10-1 and TRBJ2-7; 7 nucleotides agree with TRBD1. The sequencing input was T cells isolated from PBMCs. This clonotype originated in a human donor in good health. This CDR3 is CASSLTGTYEQYF. In nucleotides, the CDR3 is TGCGCCAGCAGCCTGACAGGGACCTACGAGCAGTACTTC.